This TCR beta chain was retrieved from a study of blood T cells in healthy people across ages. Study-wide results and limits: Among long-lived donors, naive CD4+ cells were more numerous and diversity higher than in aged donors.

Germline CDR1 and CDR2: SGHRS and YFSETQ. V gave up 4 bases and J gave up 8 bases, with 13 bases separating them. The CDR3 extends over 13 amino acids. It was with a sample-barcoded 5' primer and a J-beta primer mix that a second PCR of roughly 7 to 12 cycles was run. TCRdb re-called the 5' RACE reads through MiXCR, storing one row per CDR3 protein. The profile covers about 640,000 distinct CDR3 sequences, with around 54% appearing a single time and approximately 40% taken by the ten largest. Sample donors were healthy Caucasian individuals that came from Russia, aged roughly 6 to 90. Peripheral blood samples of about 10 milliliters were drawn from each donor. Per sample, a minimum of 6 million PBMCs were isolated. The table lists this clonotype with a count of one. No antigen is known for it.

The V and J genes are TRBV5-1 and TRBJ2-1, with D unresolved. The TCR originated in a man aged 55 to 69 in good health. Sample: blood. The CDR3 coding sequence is TGCGCCAGCAGCCCTCCCCCATGGGATGAGCAGTTCTTC. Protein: CASSPPPWDEQFF.